What follows are 8 T cell receptor beta chains derived from one specimen sequenced in a study of regulatory T cells in long-lasting Graves disease. Arm-PCR with iRepertoire HTBI primers amplified the CDR3 regions for these TCR beta libraries. TCRdb fed the multiplex PCR reads into MiXCR, producing one record per CDR3 protein. Here the sample spans 560,000 or so distinct CDR3 sequences, roughly a sixth being singletons. Stated time point: newly diagnosed GD, antithyroid drugs for less than 3 months. The TCR library was prepared using RNA isolated from PBMCs. These data also featured in a second study, about T cells in Graves' hyperthyroidism and ophthalmopathy.

The specimen comprised peripheral blood mononuclear cells (PBMCs), sampled at new diagnosis, from a patient treated with antithyroid drugs. All receptors derive from a man between 18 and 35 years old with Graves disease.

V usage is TRBV10-2 and J usage is TRBJ1-4; 9 bases are a match to TRBD1. Germline trimming cut 3 bases from V and 7 bases from J; bases unmatched to any gene: 6. The CDR3 covers 15 residues. Per germline, CDR1 WSHSY and CDR2 SAAADI. This CDR3 reads CASSDWTGVGEKLFF. CDR3 coding DNA: TGCGCCAGCAGTGACTGGACAGGGGTTGGTGAAAAACTGTTTTTT.

This clonotype was seen ten or more times. The chain joins TRBV30 to TRBJ2-2; D unresolved. Per germline, CDR1 GTSNPN and CDR2 SVGIG (reference sequence). The ends were cut back, 2 bases at V and 5 bases at J, with 6 bases in the middle. The CDR3 is 12 residues long. CDR3 loop: CAWSSSTGELFF. The CDR3, as DNA: TGTGCCTGGAGTTCTTCTACCGGGGAGCTGTTTTTT.

The gene calls are TRBV10-3 and TRBJ2-7; D tentatively reads TRBD1 or TRBD2 (6 bases each). The CDR3 runs to 14 residues. The germline CDR1 and CDR2 sequences are ENHRY and SYGVKD. V shed 0 bases and J shed 3 bases, with 9 bases lying between them. This CDR3 reads CAISESGGNYEQYF. The CDR3 coding sequence is TGTGCCATCAGTGAGTCGGGGGGCAACTACGAGCAGTACTTC.

The chain employs TRBV7-2 and TRBJ2-1; the match to TRBD2 covers 8 bases. This CDR3 is 15 amino acids long. CDR1 is SGHTA and CDR2 is FQGNSA in the germline V gene. The V and J ends lost 4 bases and 6 bases, in that order; junction bases with no gene match: 8. The CDR3 nucleotides are TGTGCCAGCAGCTCCCCCGGGACTAGTTTCAATGAGCAGTTCTTC. This codes for CASSSPGTSFNEQFF.

The sample holds many counts of this clonotype. The genes are TRBV11-3 and TRBJ1-2; perhaps TRBD1 as D (6 bases). The V end lost 5 bases, the J end lost 8 bases, and 15 bases lay between the germline ends. This CDR3 contains 13 residues. From germline, CDR1 is SGHNT and CDR2 YENEEA. The CDR3 loop reads CASSHTGGLGYTF. CDR3 DNA: TGTGCCAGCAGCCATACGGGGGGGCTCGGCTACACCTTC.

As concerns this clonotype: An end of the junction does not agree with germline; a read error may underlie this. The CDR3 region has the DNA TGTGCCAGCAGTTGGACAGGGGGGAGCTCCTACGGGCAGTACTTC. Amino acid sequence: CASSWTGGSSYGQYF. The V and J genes are TRBV6-9 and TRBJ2-7; 10 positions agree with TRBD1. The CDR3 has 15 amino acids. Looked up from germline, CDR1 is MNHGY and CDR2 is SVAAGI.

This clonotype was detected only a few times. It is likely a read error, because the conserved phenylalanine at the end of the CDR3 is missing. The rearrangement joins TRBV28 to TRBJ1-1; 7 nucleotides line up with TRBD1. Germline loops: CDR1 MDHEN, CDR2 SYDVKM. The CDR3 has 14 residues. V gave up 3 bases and J gave up 5 bases; unmatched junction bases: 6. This CDR3 is CASSFPHRGTEAFL. DNA of the CDR3: TGTGCCAGCAGTTTCCCGCACAGGGGTACTGAAGCTTTCCTT.

This clonotype was seen ten or more times. CDR3 nucleotide sequence: TGCAGTGCTAGAGTGGCAGGGAGGGAGACCCAGTACTTC. Its translation is CSARVAGRETQYF. J is TRBJ2-5 and V is TRBV20-1; D possibly corresponds to TRBD2 (6 bases). Germline-derived CDR1 and CDR2 are DFQATT and SNEGSKA (reference sequence). With 1 base removed from V and 5 bases from J, the gap between germline ends came to 11 bases. The CDR3 runs 13 residues.